This T cell receptor beta chain appears in the sequencing data of a study of blood T cell repertoires in COVID-19 (TCRdb year 2020). Regarding the study in general: Samples from collaborators originated in the United States, Italy and Spain and spanned both the acute and convalescent phases of COVID-19. The repertoires were made available in a free public database intended to serve as a resource for research on the immune response to SARS-CoV-2. Where available, HLA class I and class II types were obtained from metadata supplied by the sample provider rather than from assay-based typing. The material from the prospective study consisted of cDNA or gDNA derived from T cells, B-cell-depleted T cells, or PBMCs. Samples were obtained from the ongoing ImmuneRACE study (first 160 participants) and from 1,200 or so subjects provided by 6 global collaborators. Subjects who had been exposed to COVID-19, were actively infected with it, or had recovered from it provided the deeply sampled blood TCRbeta repertoires that made up the dataset. Sample metadata almost always included a de-identified subject ID, COVID-19 status, age in years and sex. What the work shows at the level of the full study, not this receptor alone: The quantity of clinical and demographic metadata differed by source and by participant and was supplied without curation.

Inclusive of the bounding cysteine and phenylalanine, the CDR3 is 15 residues long. CDR3 DNA only is kept here, 45 bases in frame from base 1. V loses 2 bases at its end and J loses 0 bases; junction bases beyond the gene matches: 4. From a lookup of the germline V gene (reference sequence), CDR1 and CDR2 are GTSNPN and SVGIG. Participants in the prospective study were enrolled through a virtual design, were aged about 18 to 89 years, and lived in about two dozen United States geographic areas. In the prospective study, participants were assigned to cohorts based on the clinical history participants reported in a screening survey and a study questionnaire. Recovered participants in ImmuneRACE Cohort 3 were defined as having two consecutive negative NP/OP PCR tests, clearance from a healthcare professional, or resolution of symptoms. Mobile phlebotomists in the prospective study collected whole blood, serum and a nasopharyngeal or oropharyngeal swab from every participant. Participants in the prospective study had the option to provide additional blood draws and questionnaires over a roughly 2-month period. Blood samples from the prospective study were shipped frozen or at room temperature prior to DNA extraction.

The immunoSEQ Assay, a bias-controlled multiplex PCR, was used to amplify TCRbeta CDR3 regions from genomic DNA. Processing in the source paper ran as follows. Within the assay, amplification of reference gene primers was used to estimate how many nucleated cells each sample contained. To quantify the absolute abundance of each unique TCRbeta CDR3 rearrangement, sequence reads were collapsed and filtered. For each sample, productive Simpson clonality was calculated by taking the square root of Simpson's diversity index across productive rearrangements. TCRdb stores this immuneACCESS table with in-frame sequences only. Part of the clones is absent; in the studies checked, under half of the shortfall reflects unresolved V genes, and no reason is known for the rest. The V and J calls and the clone size are those of that table, but D and trimming were determined from the DNA. The sample table holds 300,000 to 450,000 clones, of which roughly 91% were seen once. The ten largest clones capture about 1.1% of the sample.

As regards this clone: Its antigen is currently not known. Qualities for individual bases were not recorded, and no much larger clone is one base off.

The V and J genes are TRBV30 and TRBJ2-7; a stretch of 10 junction bases matches TRBD1. The clonotype originates from a young woman who had recovered from COVID-19. The sequenced material came from PBMCs or T cells enriched from blood (not recorded which). The DNA is TGTGCCTGGAGTTTGCGGGACAGGGGCTCCTACGAGCAGTACTTC. This sequence encodes CAWSLRDRGSYEQYF. Here the CDR3 is joined to the reference TRBV30 and TRBJ2-7 genes, and the full variable domain is: SQTIHQWPATLVQPVGSPLSLECTVEGTSNPNLYWYRQAAGRGLQLLFYSVGIGQISSEVPQNLSASRPQDRQFILSSKKLLLSDSGFYLCAWSLRDRGSYEQYFGPGTRLTVT.